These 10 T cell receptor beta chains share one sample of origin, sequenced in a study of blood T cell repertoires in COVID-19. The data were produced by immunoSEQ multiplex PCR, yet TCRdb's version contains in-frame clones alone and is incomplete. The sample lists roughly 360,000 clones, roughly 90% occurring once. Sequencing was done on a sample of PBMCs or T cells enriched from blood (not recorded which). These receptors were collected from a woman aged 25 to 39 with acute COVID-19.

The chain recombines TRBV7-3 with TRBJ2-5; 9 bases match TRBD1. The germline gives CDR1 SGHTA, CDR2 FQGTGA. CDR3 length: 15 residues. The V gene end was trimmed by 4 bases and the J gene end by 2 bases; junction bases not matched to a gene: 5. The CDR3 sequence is CASSSPGQGQETQYF. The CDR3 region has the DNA TGTGCCAGCAGCTCCCCGGGACAGGGACAAGAGACCCAGTACTTC.

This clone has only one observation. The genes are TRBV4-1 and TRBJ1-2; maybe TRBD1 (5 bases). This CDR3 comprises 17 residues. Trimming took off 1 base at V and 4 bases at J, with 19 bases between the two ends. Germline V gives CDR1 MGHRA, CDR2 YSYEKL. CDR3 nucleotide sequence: TGCGCCAGCAGCCAAGTTTTGGGTCAGGGTGGGCCCTATGGCTACACCTTC. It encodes CASSQVLGQGGPYGYTF.

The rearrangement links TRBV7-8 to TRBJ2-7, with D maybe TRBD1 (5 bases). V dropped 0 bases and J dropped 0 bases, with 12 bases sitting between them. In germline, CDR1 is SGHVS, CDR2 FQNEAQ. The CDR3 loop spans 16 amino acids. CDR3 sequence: CASSLAVQGSSYEQYF. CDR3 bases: TGTGCCAGCAGCTTAGCTGTGCAGGGCAGCTCCTACGAGCAGTACTTC.

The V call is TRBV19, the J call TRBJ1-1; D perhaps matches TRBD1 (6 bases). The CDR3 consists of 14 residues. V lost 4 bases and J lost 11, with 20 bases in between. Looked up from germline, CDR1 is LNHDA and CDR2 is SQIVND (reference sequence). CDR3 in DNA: TGTGCCAGTAGTACCTTCCGCGGGGGCTGGGCGGCTTTCTTT. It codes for CASSTFRGGWAAFF.

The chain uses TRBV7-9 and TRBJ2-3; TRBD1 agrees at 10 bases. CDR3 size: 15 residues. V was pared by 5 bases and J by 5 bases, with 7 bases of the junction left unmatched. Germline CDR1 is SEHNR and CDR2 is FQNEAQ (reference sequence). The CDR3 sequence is CASSHGTGEGDTQYF. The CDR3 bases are TGTGCCAGCAGCCACGGGACAGGGGAGGGAGATACGCAGTATTTT.

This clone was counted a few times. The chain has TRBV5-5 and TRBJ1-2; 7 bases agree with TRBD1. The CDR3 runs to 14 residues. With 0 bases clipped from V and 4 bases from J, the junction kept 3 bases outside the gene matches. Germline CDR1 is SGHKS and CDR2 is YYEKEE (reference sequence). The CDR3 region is CASSLGGGGYGYTF. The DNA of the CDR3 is TGTGCCAGCAGCTTGGGAGGGGGCGGCTATGGCTACACCTTC.

The CDR3 DNA is TGTGCCAGCAGCTTAGTTCCTAGCTCCTACAATGAGCAGTTCTTC. Its protein product is CASSLVPSSYNEQFF. This sequence joins TRBV7-7 and TRBJ2-1, with D unclear. V lost 1 base, J lost 0 bases, and 7 bases lay in between. CDR3 length: 15 residues. Germline CDR1 SSHAT, CDR2 FNYEAQ (reference sequence). Complete variable domain (other parts from reference TRBV7-7 and TRBJ2-1): GAGVSQSPRYKVTKRGQDVTLRCDPISSHATLYWYQQALGQGPEFLTYFNYEAQPDKSGLPSDRFSAERPEGSISTLTIQRTEQRDSAMYRCASSLVPSSYNEQFFGPGTRLTVL.

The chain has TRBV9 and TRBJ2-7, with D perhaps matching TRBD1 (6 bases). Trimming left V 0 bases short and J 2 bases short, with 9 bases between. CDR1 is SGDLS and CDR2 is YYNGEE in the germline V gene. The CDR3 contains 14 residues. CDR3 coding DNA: TGTGCCAGCAGCGTAGGTAAGGGGGCCTACGAGCAGTACTTC. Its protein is CASSVGKGAYEQYF.

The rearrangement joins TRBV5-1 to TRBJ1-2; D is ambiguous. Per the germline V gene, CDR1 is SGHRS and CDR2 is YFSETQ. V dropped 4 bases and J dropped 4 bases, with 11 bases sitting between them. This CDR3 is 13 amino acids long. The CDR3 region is CASSPSMSYGYTF. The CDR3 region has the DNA TGCGCCAGCAGCCCGTCCATGAGCTATGGCTACACCTTC. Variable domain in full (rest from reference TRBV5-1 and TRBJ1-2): KAGVTQTPRYLIKTRGQQVTLSCSPISGHRSVSWYQQTPGQGLQFLFEYFSETQRNKGNFPGRFSGRQFSNSRSEMNVSTLELGDSALYLCASSPSMSYGYTFGSGTRLTVV.

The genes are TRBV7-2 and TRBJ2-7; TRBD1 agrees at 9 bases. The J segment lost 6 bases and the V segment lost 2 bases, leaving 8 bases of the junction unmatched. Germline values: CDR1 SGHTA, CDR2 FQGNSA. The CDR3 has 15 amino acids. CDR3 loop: CASSLWGQGIAEQYF. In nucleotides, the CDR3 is TGTGCCAGCAGCTTATGGGGACAGGGAATCGCCGAGCAGTACTTC.